A selection of T cell receptor beta chains follows, all from one sample in a study of blood T cells in healthy people across ages. TCRdb passed the 5' RACE reads through MiXCR, listing each CDR3 protein once. The data hold roughly 1,300,000 distinct CDR3 sequences, with approximately 60% observed a single time. Sequenced sample: blood. All receptors derive from a man aged 18 to 30 in good health. CDR3s include the opening cysteine and the closing phenylalanine or tryptophan. A D gene is named only where the DNA matches it firmly. Only some rows state a clone size, as once, few, many or a class for expanded clones.

DNA	CDR3	V	J	D	size	length
TGCAGTGCTACCTACGGGACAGGGGGCGGTCAGCCCCAGCATTTT	CSATYGTGGGQPQHF	TRBV20-1	TRBJ1-5	TRBD1	few	15
TGTGCCAGCAACTACCGCAGGGAGCTGTTTTTT	CASNYRRELFF	TRBV11-2	TRBJ2-2	NA	once	11
TGTGCCAGCAGCCCACTAAACGTCCCTGAGACCCAGTACTTC	CASSPLNVPETQYF	TRBV27	TRBJ2-5	NA	few	14
TGTGCCATCAGTGAGTCGGGTGCAGGGGAGAGCACTGAAGCTTTCTTT	CAISESGAGESTEAFF	TRBV10-3	TRBJ1-1	NA	few	16
TGTGCCAGCTACCCGGGGGTTTCACCCCTCCACTTT	CASYPGVSPLHF	TRBV6-1	TRBJ1-6	NA	NA	12
TGTGCCAGCAGTTCCAGGGGGAGCGGTCCTAACTATGGCTACACCTTC	CASSSRGSGPNYGYTF	TRBV12-3/TRBV12-4	TRBJ1-2	TRBD1	few	16
TGTGCCAGCAGTCGGGGAACTAGCGGAGCGGCACACCATACGCAGTATTTT	CASSRGTSGAAHHTQYF	TRBV6-1	TRBJ2-3	TRBD2	NA	17
TGTGCCAGCAGTAGCGGGGGGAGCTCCTACGAGCAGTACTTC	CASSSGGSSYEQYF	TRBV2	TRBJ2-7	TRBD2	many	14
TGCAGTGCTGGGACTAGCGGAGAGTACTACGAGCAGTACTTC	CSAGTSGEYYEQYF	TRBV20-1	TRBJ2-7	TRBD2	few	14
TGTGCCAGCATGTGGGACAGGTCGAACACCGGGGAGCTGTTTTTT	CASMWDRSNTGELFF	TRBV2	TRBJ2-2	TRBD1	NA	15
TGCGCCAGCAGCCGCCAACGAAGGGAGACCCAGTACTTC	CASSRQRRETQYF	TRBV4-1	TRBJ2-5	NA	NA	13
TGCGCCAGCAGCCAAGTAGCTGGGGCTAACTATGGCTACACCTTC	CASSQVAGANYGYTF	TRBV4-1	TRBJ1-2	NA	NA	15
TGTGCCAGCAGCCTGGACACGAGTAATTCACCCCTCCACTTT	CASSLDTSNSPLHF	TRBV2	TRBJ1-6	NA	NA	14
TGCAGTTGCATCCCTTTACAGCAGCGGGAAAAACTGTTTTTT	CSCIPLQQREKLFF	TRBV20-1	TRBJ1-4	NA	NA	14
TGTGCCAGCAGCTTTGTTTGGGCGAGCCGAACCTACGAGCAGTACTTC	CASSFVWASRTYEQYF	TRBV7-9	TRBJ2-7	NA	NA	16
TGTGCCATCAGTGAGTCCAGACAGGCAAACGGAGCTTTCTTT	CAISESRQANGAFF	TRBV10-3	TRBJ1-1	NA	NA	14
TGCAGCGTCCTTGGACAGCCTAGCTACGAGCAGTACTTC	CSVLGQPSYEQYF	TRBV29-1	TRBJ2-7	NA	few	13
TGTGCCAGCAGCGAAGAGACTCTCGGTTCGGGGGAGCAGTACTTC	CASSEETLGSGEQYF	TRBV4-2	TRBJ2-7	NA	few	15
TGCAGTGCTAGAGATCTCGACCCCACCGGGGAGCTGTTTTTT	CSARDLDPTGELFF	TRBV20-1	TRBJ2-2	NA	once	14
TGCGCCAGCAGCCAAGGCCGGGACAGGGTCTACGAGCAGTACTTC	CASSQGRDRVYEQYF	TRBV4-1	TRBJ2-7	TRBD1	NA	15
TGCAGCGTTTCGGGCAGTGCGACTTACAATGAGCAGTTCTTC	CSVSGSATYNEQFF	TRBV29-1	TRBJ2-1	NA	NA	14
TGTGCCAGCAGCTCCACTGGGACAGGGACCTACGAGCAGTACTTC	CASSSTGTGTYEQYF	TRBV7-9	TRBJ2-7	TRBD1	many	15
TGCAGCGTAAGAACAGGGGGCAACACCTACGAGCAGTACTTC	CSVRTGGNTYEQYF	TRBV29-1	TRBJ2-7	TRBD1	NA	14
TGTGCCAGCAGCTCGACTACCCAAGAGACCCAGTACTTC	CASSSTTQETQYF	TRBV7-9	TRBJ2-5	NA	NA	13
TGTGCCAGCAGTGAAAGGGGACAGGGGGTCTCCTACAATGAGCAGTTCTTC	CASSERGQGVSYNEQFF	TRBV25-1	TRBJ2-1	TRBD1	NA	17
TGTGCCAGCAGCTGGCAGGGGTATTCCTACGAGCAGTACTTC	CASSWQGYSYEQYF	TRBV5-6	TRBJ2-7	NA	once	14